Reported below is one T cell receptor (beta chain). This record belongs to a study of blood T cell repertoires in COVID-19. There are 13 residues in the CDR3. Trimming stripped 5 bases from V and 4 bases from J, with 11 bases between. Per germline, CDR1 SGHTA and CDR2 FQGNSA. In the source study's methods: From reference gene primer amplification, estimates of nucleated cell counts were derived. Using immunoSEQ multiplex PCR, the repertoire was profiled, and TCRdb retains in-frame clones only, with some absent. V and J calls and clone size are given by that table; D and trimming were obtained from the DNA. The repertoire has 95,000 or so clones, under 85% of them found once; the top ten carry nearly 25%.

The receptor's source is a human donor in a cohort sampled during active COVID-19. The chain joins TRBV7-2 to TRBJ1-1; the D is unclear. What was sequenced was peripheral blood. The CDR3, as DNA: TGTGCCAGCAGCCCTGGGCCGACCACTGAAGCTTTCTTT. Residues: CASSPGPTTEAFF.